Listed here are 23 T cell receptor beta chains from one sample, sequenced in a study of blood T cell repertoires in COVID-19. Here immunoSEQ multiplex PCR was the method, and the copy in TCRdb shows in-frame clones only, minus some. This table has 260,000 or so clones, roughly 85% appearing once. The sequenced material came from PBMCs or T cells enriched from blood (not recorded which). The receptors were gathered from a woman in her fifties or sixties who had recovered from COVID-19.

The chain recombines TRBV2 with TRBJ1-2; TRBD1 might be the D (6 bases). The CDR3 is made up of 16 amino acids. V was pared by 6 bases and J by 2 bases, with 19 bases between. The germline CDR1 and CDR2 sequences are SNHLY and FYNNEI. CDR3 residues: CASRHRDTGSNYGYTF. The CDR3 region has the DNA TGTGCCAGCAGGCACCGGGACACAGGATCAAACTATGGCTACACCTTC.

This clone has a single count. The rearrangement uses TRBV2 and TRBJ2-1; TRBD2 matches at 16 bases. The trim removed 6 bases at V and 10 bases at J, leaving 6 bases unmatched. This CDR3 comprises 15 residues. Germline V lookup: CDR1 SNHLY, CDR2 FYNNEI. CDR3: CASRGTSGRAQEQFF. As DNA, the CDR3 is TGTGCCAGCAGGGGGACTAGCGGGAGGGCCCAGGAGCAGTTCTTC.

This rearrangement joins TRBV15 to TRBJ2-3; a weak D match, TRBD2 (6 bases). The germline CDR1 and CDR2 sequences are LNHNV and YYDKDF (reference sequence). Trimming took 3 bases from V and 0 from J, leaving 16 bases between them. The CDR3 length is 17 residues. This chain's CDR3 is CATSSGSTGTSTDTQYF. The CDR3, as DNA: TGTGCCACCAGCAGCGGTTCGACGGGGACTAGCACAGATACGCAGTATTTT.

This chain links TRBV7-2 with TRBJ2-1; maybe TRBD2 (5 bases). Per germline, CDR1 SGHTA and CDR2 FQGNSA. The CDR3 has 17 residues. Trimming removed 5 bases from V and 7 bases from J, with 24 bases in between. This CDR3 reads CASSTGLVSGIGNEQFF. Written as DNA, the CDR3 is TGTGCCAGCAGCACTGGACTCGTTTCGGGGATTGGGAATGAGCAGTTCTTC.

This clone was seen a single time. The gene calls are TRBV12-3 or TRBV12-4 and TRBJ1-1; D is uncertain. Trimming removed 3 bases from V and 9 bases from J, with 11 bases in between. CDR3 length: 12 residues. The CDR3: CASSLAGIKAFF. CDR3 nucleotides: TGTGCCAGCAGTTTGGCGGGGATTAAAGCTTTCTTT.

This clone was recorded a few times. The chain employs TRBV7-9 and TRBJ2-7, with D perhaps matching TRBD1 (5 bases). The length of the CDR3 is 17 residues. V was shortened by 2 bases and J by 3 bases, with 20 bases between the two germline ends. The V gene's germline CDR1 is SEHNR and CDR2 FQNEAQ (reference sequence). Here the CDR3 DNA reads TGTGCCAGCAGCTTAAACCCGCAGGGTAACAGACTCTACGAGCAGTACTTC. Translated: CASSLNPQGNRLYEQYF.

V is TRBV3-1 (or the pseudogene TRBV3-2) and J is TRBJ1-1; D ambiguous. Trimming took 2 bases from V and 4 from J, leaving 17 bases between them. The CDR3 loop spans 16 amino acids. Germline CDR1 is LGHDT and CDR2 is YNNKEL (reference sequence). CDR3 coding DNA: TGTGCCAGCAGCCAATACACGGGGTACCCCTCCACTGAAGCTTTCTTT. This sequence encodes CASSQYTGYPSTEAFF.

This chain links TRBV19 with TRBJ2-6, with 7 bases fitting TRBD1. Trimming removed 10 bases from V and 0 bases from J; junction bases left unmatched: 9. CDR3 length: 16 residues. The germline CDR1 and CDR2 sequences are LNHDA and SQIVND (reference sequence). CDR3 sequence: CATHRDRDSGANVLTF. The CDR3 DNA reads TGTGCCACCCACCGGGACAGAGACTCTGGGGCCAACGTCCTGACTTTC.

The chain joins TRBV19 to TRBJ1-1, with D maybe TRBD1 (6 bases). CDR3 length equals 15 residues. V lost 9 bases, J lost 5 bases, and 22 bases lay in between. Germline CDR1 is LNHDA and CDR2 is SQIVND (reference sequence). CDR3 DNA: TGTGCCAGCATCTTGAGGGGGGGATTGAGGACTGAAGCTTTCTTT. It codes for CASILRGGLRTEAFF.

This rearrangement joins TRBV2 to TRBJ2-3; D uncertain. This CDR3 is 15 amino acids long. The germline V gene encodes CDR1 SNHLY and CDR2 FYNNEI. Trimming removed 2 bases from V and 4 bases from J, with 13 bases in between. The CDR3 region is CASSERQALADTQYF. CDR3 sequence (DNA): TGTGCCAGCAGTGAAAGGCAGGCTCTGGCAGATACGCAGTATTTT.

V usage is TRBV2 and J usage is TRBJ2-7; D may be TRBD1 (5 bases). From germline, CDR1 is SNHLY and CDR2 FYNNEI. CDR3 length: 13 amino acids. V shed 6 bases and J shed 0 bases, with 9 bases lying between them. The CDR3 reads CASSLDTSYEQYF. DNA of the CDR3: TGTGCCAGCAGCCTGGACACCTCCTACGAGCAGTACTTC.

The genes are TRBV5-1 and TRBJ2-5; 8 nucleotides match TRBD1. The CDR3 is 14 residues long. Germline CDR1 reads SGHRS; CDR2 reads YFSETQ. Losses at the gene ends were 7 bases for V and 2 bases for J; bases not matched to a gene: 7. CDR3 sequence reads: CASQDRVGQETQYF. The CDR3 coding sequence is TGCGCCAGCCAGGACAGGGTAGGGCAAGAGACCCAGTACTTC. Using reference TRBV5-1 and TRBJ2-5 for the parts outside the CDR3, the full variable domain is KAGVTQTPRYLIKTRGQQVTLSCSPISGHRSVSWYQQTPGQGLQFLFEYFSETQRNKGNFPGRFSGRQFSNSRSEMNVSTLELGDSALYLCASQDRVGQETQYFGPGTRLLVL.

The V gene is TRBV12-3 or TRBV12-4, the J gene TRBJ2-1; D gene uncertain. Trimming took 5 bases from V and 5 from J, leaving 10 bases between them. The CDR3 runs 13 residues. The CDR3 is CASSTKVDNEQFF. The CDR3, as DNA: TGTGCCAGCAGTACTAAAGTCGACAATGAGCAGTTCTTC.

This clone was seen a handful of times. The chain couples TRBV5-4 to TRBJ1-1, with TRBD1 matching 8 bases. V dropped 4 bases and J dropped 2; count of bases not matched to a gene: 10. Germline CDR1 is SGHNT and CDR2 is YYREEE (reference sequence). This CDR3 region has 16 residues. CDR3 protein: CASSPDRDRQNTEAFF. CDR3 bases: TGTGCCAGCAGCCCAGACAGGGACAGGCAAAACACTGAAGCTTTCTTT.

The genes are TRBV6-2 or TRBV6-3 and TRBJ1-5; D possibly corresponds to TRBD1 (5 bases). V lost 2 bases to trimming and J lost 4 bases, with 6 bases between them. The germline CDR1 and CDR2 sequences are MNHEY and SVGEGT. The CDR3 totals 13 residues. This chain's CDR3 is CASSYPGNQPQHF. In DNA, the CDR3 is TGTGCCAGCAGTTACCCAGGGAATCAGCCCCAGCATTTT.

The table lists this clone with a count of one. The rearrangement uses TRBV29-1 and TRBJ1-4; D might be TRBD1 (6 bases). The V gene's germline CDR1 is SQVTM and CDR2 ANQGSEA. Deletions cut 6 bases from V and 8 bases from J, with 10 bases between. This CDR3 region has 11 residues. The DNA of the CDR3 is TGCAGCGTGGGGGCCGAAGAAAAACTGTTTTTT. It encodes CSVGAEEKLFF.

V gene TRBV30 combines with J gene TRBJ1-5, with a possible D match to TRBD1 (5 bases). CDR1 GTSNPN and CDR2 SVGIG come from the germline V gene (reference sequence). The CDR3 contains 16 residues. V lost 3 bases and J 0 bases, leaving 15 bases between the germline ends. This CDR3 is CAWSSAGRYSNQPQHF. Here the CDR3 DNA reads TGTGCCTGGAGCTCGGCAGGGCGATATAGCAATCAGCCCCAGCATTTT.

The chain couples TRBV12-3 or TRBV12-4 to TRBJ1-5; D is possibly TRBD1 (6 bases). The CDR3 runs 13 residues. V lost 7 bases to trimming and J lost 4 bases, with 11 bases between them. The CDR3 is CASKGDTNQPQHF. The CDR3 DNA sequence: TGTGCCAGCAAGGGGGACACAAATCAGCCCCAGCATTTT.

CDR3 residues: CASSAGQGGETQYF. For the CDR3, the DNA is TGTGCCAGCAGCGCAGGACAGGGGGGAGAGACCCAGTACTTC. The chain carries TRBV4-2 and TRBJ2-5, with 10 nucleotides matching TRBD1. Germline CDR1 and CDR2: LGHNA and YNFKEQ. CDR3 length: 14 residues. Germline trimming cut 5 bases from V and 4 bases from J; bases unmatched to any gene: 4.

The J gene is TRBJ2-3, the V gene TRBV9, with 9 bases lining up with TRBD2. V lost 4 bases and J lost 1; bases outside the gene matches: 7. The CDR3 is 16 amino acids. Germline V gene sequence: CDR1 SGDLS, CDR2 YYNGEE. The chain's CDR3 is CASSTRLADGTDTQYF. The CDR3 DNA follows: TGTGCCAGCAGCACTCGACTAGCGGACGGCACAGATACGCAGTATTTT.

CDR3 protein: CATSRDRGLGEKLFF. CDR3 in DNA: TGTGCCACCAGCAGAGATCGGGGACTCGGCGAAAAACTGTTTTTT. The J gene is TRBJ1-4, the V gene TRBV15; perhaps TRBD1 as D (5 bases). Germline assignment: CDR1 LNHNV and CDR2 YYDKDF (reference sequence). The CDR3 is 15 amino acids. Trimming took off 0 bases at V and 8 bases at J, with 13 bases between the two ends.

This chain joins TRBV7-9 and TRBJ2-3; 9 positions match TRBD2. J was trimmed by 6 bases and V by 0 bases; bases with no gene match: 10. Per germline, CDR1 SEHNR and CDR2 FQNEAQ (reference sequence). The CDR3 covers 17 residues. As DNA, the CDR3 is TGTGCCAGCAGCTTAGCGCGGCGGGGGGGCTCTAGCGATACGCAGTATTTT. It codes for CASSLARRGGSSDTQYF.

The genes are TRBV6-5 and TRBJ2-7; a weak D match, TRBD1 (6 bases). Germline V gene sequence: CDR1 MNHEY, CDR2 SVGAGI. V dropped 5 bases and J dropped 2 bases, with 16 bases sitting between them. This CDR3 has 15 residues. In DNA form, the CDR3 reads TGTGCCAGCAGTAACGGACAGAAGGCGGCCTACGAGCAGTACTTC. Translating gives CASSNGQKAAYEQYF.